This T cell receptor (beta chain) emerged from a study of early T cells in non-severe SARS-CoV-2 infection. In its sample, this clonotype was seen once. TCRdb called the 5' RACE reads again in MiXCR, with one record for every CDR3 protein. The table includes around 84,000 distinct CDR3 sequences, about an eighth detected once. CDR1 and CDR2 (germline): MDHEN, SYDVKM. The CDR3 consists of 14 residues. Trimming left V 8 bases short and J 0 bases short, with 14 bases between. The TCR sequence derives from an adult who was a healthcare worker with PCR-confirmed SARS-CoV-2 infection or an uninfected control (not recorded which). Sequencing used whole blood. The chain has TRBV28 and TRBJ2-7; D gene uncertain. CDR3 protein: CASQILDNSYEQYF. In DNA form, the CDR3 reads TGTGCCAGCCAGATCCTTGACAACTCCTACGAGCAGTACTTC.